These T cell receptor beta chains were read from a single sample in a study of somatic mutations in cytotoxic T cells in rheumatoid arthritis. Only in-frame clones appear in the TCRdb table, and some are missing; sequencing was by immunoSEQ multiplex PCR. The sample contains 13,000 to 15,000 clones, less than 80% of which appear only once. Sequenced sample: CD8+ T cells sorted from blood. These TCRs come from an adult with rheumatoid arthritis. The CDR3 runs from the conserved cysteine through the conserved F or W. A D gene is named only where the DNA matches it firmly.

TRBV7-9,TRBJ2-7,-,CASSLGGRYEQYF
TRBV7-9,TRBJ1-5,-,CASSSHRQPQHF
TRBV5-8,TRBJ1-2,-,CASSLVINYGYTF
TRBV27,TRBJ2-7,-,CASSLSGTGSSYEQYF
TRBV9,TRBJ2-1,-,CASSRAYEQFF
TRBV27,TRBJ2-7,TRBD1,CASGTGHYEQYF
TRBV30,TRBJ2-7,-,CAWSVGSEQYF
TRBV27,TRBJ1-6,-,CASSTPLMNSPLHF
TRBV7-9,TRBJ1-1,-,CASSRVMNTEAFF
TRBV4-1,TRBJ1-2,-,CASSQGDSTAGYTF
TRBV29-1,TRBJ2-7,-,CSGGDSLYEQYF
TRBV27,TRBJ2-5,-,CASSYDQETQYF
TRBV7-9,-,-,CASSLGGISYEQYF
TRBV4-2,TRBJ2-7,-,CASSQDLDSSYEQYF
TRBV27,TRBJ1-4,-,CASSFFTPKANEKLFF
TRBV15,TRBJ1-1,-,CATSRGMDTSREAFF
TRBV7-9,TRBJ1-4,TRBD1,CASSLAEMSSDREDEKLFF
TRBV5-6,TRBJ2-7,TRBD1,CASSPGQGSHEQYF
TRBV28,TRBJ2-7,-,CASSFSRYEQYF
TRBV27,TRBJ2-3,-,CASSLTPLNTQYF
TRBV6-1,TRBJ2-3,-,CASRDIQNTDTQYF
TRBV18,TRBJ1-6,-,CASSAYIGDNSPLHF
TRBV4-1,TRBJ2-3,-,CASSQDTDTQYF
TRBV6-1,TRBJ1-6,-,CASSEFGTYNSPLHF
TRBV9,TRBJ1-4,-,CASSQSGTTNEKLFF
TRBV2,TRBJ1-4,TRBD1,CASFNFTGGNEKLFF
TRBV28,TRBJ2-1,-,CASSLSSDYNEQFF
TRBV28,TRBJ2-7,TRBD2,CASSLWRGGGEQYF
TRBV7-6,TRBJ1-5,-,CASSLVQGSNQPQHF
TRBV4-2,TRBJ1-5,-,CASSQVLGTGSRGNQPQHF
TRBV12-5,TRBJ2-1,-,CASGPHSNEQFF
TRBV19,TRBJ2-7,TRBD1,CASSPGQGAYEQYF
TRBV19,TRBJ1-5,-,CASSIDRGSGQPQHF
TRBV7-9,TRBJ2-6,TRBD2,CASSLAGRGVTGANVLTF
TRBV9,TRBJ2-5,-,CASSTPEGGARETQYF
TRBV7-9,TRBJ1-1,-,CASSVVSVRYPYMNTEAFF
TRBV9,TRBJ2-3,-,CASSVRDSTDTQYF
TRBV7-6,TRBJ2-7,TRBD1,CASSLKTGDGEQYF
TRBV2,TRBJ1-1,-,CASSPPENTEAFF
TRBV6-5,TRBJ1-2,-,CASSYLEDRHDYGYTF
TRBV9,TRBJ1-2,TRBD1,CASSVVSGGGYTF
TRBV28,TRBJ1-1,-,CASSLWAPQDTEAFF
TRBV9,TRBJ1-2,TRBD1,CASSTRSPGQGEFNYGYTF